Presented here are 25 T cell receptor beta chains from one specimen sequenced in a study of shared clonotypes between healthy human individuals. Generated by immunoSEQ multiplex PCR, the TCRdb table keeps only in-frame clones and is missing some. The sample records some 2,500,000 clones, approximately 94% being singletons. The sequenced material came from naive CD4+ T cells from PBMCs. This sample's subset: CD45RA+ positively selected. These receptors were collected from a man between 18 and 35 years old in good health. Some clones in this sample may be carry-over from other donors' samples.

The chain is built from TRBV28 and TRBJ2-7, with D possibly being TRBD1 (6 bases). The length of the CDR3 is 15 residues. Germline V gene lookup returns CDR1 MDHEN and CDR2 SYDVKM. Trimming took off 6 bases at V and 4 bases at J, with 19 bases between the two ends. CDR3 in DNA: TGTGCCAGCAGCCCTCCCCTACAGGGCCTTTACGAGCAGTACTTC. Translating gives CASSPPLQGLYEQYF. Based on the CDR3 plus reference TRBV28 and TRBJ2-7, the full variable domain is DVKVTQSSRYLVKRTGEKVFLECVQDMDHENMFWYRQDPGLGLRLIYFSYDVKMKEKGDIPEGYSVSREKKERFSLILESASTNQTSMYLCASSPPLQGLYEQYFGPGTRLTVT.

With respect to this clone: Other DNA sequences of this sample code for an identical CDR3. The chain recombines TRBV7-2 with TRBJ2-7, with a tentative D call TRBD2 (5 bases). This CDR3 spans 14 amino acids. Germline values: CDR1 SGHTA, CDR2 FQGNSA. V lost 0 bases and J lost 2, with 8 bases in between. CDR3 nucleotides: TGTGCCAGCAGCTTAGCGCGGGTGACCTACGAGCAGTACTTC. Protein product: CASSLARVTYEQYF.

The chain links TRBV28 to TRBJ1-1, with D hard to call. CDR1 is MDHEN, CDR2 SYDVKM, per germline. Trimming cost V 3 bases and J 1 base, with 9 bases left between them. This CDR3 has 14 residues. In DNA, the CDR3 is TGTGCCAGCAGTTTCTCCTCGGGGAACACTGAAGCTTTCTTT. Protein product: CASSFSSGNTEAFF.

With respect to this clone: This sample also contains other DNA sequences that code for the same CDR3. This chain joins TRBV2 and TRBJ2-3; weak D call: TRBD1 (5 bases). CDR3 length: 12 amino acids. V shed 2 bases and J shed 5 bases, with 5 bases lying between them. Germline loops: CDR1 SNHLY, CDR2 FYNNEI. CDR3 in DNA: TGTGCCAGCAGTGAAAGGGGAGATACGCAGTATTTT. Its translation: CASSERGDTQYF.

The gene calls are TRBV5-4 and TRBJ2-5, with a tentative D call TRBD2 (5 bases). This CDR3 is 14 amino acids long. Germline CDR1 reads SGHNT; CDR2 reads YYREEE (reference sequence). Trimming took 1 base from V and 4 from J, leaving 11 bases between them. The CDR3: CASSLKGEGETQYF. CDR3 nucleotide sequence: TGTGCCAGCAGCTTGAAGGGAGAGGGAGAGACCCAGTACTTC.

The chain has TRBV28 and TRBJ1-2; TRBD1 might be the D (6 bases). This CDR3 comprises 15 residues. Germline CDR1 MDHEN, CDR2 SYDVKM. V gave up 4 bases and J gave up 4 bases, with 16 bases separating them. The CDR3 spells CASSSGQLISYGYTF. The CDR3 bases are TGTGCCAGCAGTTCAGGACAGCTTATTTCCTATGGCTACACCTTC.

This rearrangement joins TRBV5-5 to TRBJ2-6; D unclear. The CDR3 spans 13 residues. Germline loops: CDR1 SGHKS, CDR2 YYEKEE (reference sequence). Trimming left V 0 bases short and J 9 bases short, with 7 bases between. Here the CDR3 reads CASSLATDNVLTF. CDR3 DNA sequence: TGTGCCAGCAGCTTGGCCACAGACAACGTCCTGACTTTC.

The chain employs TRBV28 and TRBJ2-7, with D perhaps matching TRBD1 or TRBD2 (5 bases each). The CDR3 loop spans 13 amino acids. Germline lookup yields CDR1 MDHEN and CDR2 SYDVKM. Trimming stripped 11 bases from V and 4 bases from J, with 18 bases between. CDR3 residues: CAGGGPTLYEQYF. The CDR3 DNA follows: TGTGCCGGTGGGGGACCCACTCTTTACGAGCAGTACTTC.

The chain couples TRBV27 to TRBJ1-4; D remains unclear. V lost 4 bases and J 7 bases, leaving 13 bases between the germline ends. In germline, CDR1 is MNHEY, CDR2 SMNVEV (reference sequence). The CDR3 consists of 14 residues. The CDR3 nucleotides are TGTGCCAGCAGTTCCTCTGCACGGGGTGAAAAACTGTTTTTT. It is translated as CASSSSARGEKLFF.

This clone has just a few counts. The V and J genes are TRBV5-1 and TRBJ1-1; D is perhaps TRBD1 (5 bases). From germline, CDR1 is SGHRS and CDR2 YFSETQ. This CDR3 has 14 amino acids. Between the trimmed V and J ends, which lost 6 bases and 1 base, there was a span of 13 bases. The CDR3 DNA reads TGCGCCAGCATCGCAGGGCAGTCGAACACTGAAGCTTTCTTT. Amino acids: CASIAGQSNTEAFF.

This rearrangement joins TRBV29-1 to TRBJ1-1; D might be TRBD1 (6 bases). The CDR3 contains 18 residues. V dropped 5 bases and J dropped 0 bases, with 25 bases sitting between them. CDR1 and CDR2 (germline): SQVTM, ANQGSEA. The CDR3 DNA sequence: TGCAGCGTTCATTTATTCCGGGACATTTTTTACATGAACACTGAAGCTTTCTTT. Protein sequence: CSVHLFRDIFYMNTEAFF.

The chain carries TRBV7-3 and TRBJ2-2, with no clear D. V dropped 5 bases and J dropped 6 bases, with 13 bases sitting between them. The CDR3 contains 14 residues. Per the germline V gene, CDR1 is SGHTA and CDR2 is FQGTGA. The CDR3, as DNA: TGTGCCAGCAGCCTACAAGAGGTCCCCGGGGAGCTGTTTTTT. It codes for CASSLQEVPGELFF.

The V call is TRBV30, the J call TRBJ2-5, with D uncertain. The CDR3 runs to 15 residues. Germline V lookup: CDR1 GTSNPN, CDR2 SVGIG (reference sequence). Trimming cost V 2 bases and J 0 bases, with 13 bases left between them. The CDR3 sequence: CAWSRATGYQETQYF. The CDR3 coding sequence is TGTGCCTGGAGTCGGGCCACCGGCTACCAAGAGACCCAGTACTTC.

The chain's CDR3 is CASSDRGPYEQYF. Here the CDR3 DNA reads TGCGCCAGCAGTGACAGGGGTCCCTACGAGCAGTACTTC. V and J are TRBV10-1 and TRBJ2-7; weak D call: TRBD1 (6 bases). Germline CDR1 is WNHNN and CDR2 is SYGVQD (reference sequence). This CDR3 region has 13 residues. Between the trimmed V and J ends, which lost 3 bases and 2 bases, there was a span of 8 bases.

This chain uses TRBV11-2 with TRBJ1-4, with D maybe TRBD1 (6 bases). Looked up from germline, CDR1 is SGHAT and CDR2 is FQNNGV. The V gene lost 5 bases and the J gene lost 10 bases, with 8 bases spanning the gap. The CDR3 length is 11 residues. CDR3 in amino acids: CASSTTGKLFF. The DNA for the CDR3 is TGTGCCAGCAGCACGACAGGAAAACTGTTTTTT.

This chain connects TRBV6-1 to TRBJ1-1, with D hard to call. Germline V gene data show CDR1 as MNHNS and CDR2 as SASEGT. There are 14 residues in the CDR3. V was cut by 6 bases and J by 1 base, with 12 bases left in between. The DNA of the CDR3 is TGTGCCAGCAGCCACAAACACCAGAACACTGAAGCTTTCTTT. Translating it yields CASSHKHQNTEAFF.

Points on this clone: Other DNA variants within this sample encode the same CDR3. The chain is built from TRBV5-1 and TRBJ1-1, with no clear D. Per germline, CDR1 SGHRS and CDR2 YFSETQ. Trimming left V 2 bases short and J 1 base short, with 9 bases between. This CDR3 has 14 residues. CDR3 sequence (DNA): TGCGCCAGCAGCTTCGTCAGTGGGAACACTGAAGCTTTCTTT. Residues: CASSFVSGNTEAFF.

This chain joins TRBV7-2 and TRBJ1-5; D is perhaps TRBD1 (5 bases). Germline assignment: CDR1 SGHTA and CDR2 FQGNSA. V was cut by 5 bases and J by 3 bases, with 11 bases left in between. The CDR3 contains 14 residues. Here the CDR3 reads CASSGAGDNQPQHF. The CDR3 nucleotides are TGTGCCAGCAGCGGGGCCGGTGACAATCAGCCCCAGCATTTT.

The chain uses TRBV6-6 and TRBJ2-1; perhaps TRBD1 as D (5 bases). The CDR3 covers 12 residues. Germline loops: CDR1 MNHNY, CDR2 SVGAGI (reference sequence). Trimming took 8 bases from V and 12 from J, leaving 17 bases between them. Here the CDR3 DNA reads TGTGCCAGCCAGGGCAAGCAGGGCCGGCAGTTCTTC. Encoded protein: CASQGKQGRQFF.

This chain uses TRBV18 with TRBJ1-1; 7 bases map to TRBD1. Trimming removed 1 base from V and 3 bases from J; junction bases left unmatched: 8. The CDR3 is made up of 16 amino acids. The germline gives CDR1 KGHSH, CDR2 LQKENI. CDR3 bases: TGTGCCAGCTCACCACAGACCCGACAGGGCGACACTGAAGCTTTCTTT. Amino acids: CASSPQTRQGDTEAFF.

V and J are TRBV10-3 and TRBJ2-1, with D perhaps TRBD1 or TRBD2 (5 bases each). Germline CDR1 is ENHRY and CDR2 is SYGVKD. V was clipped by 4 bases and J by 0 bases, with 13 bases between them. There are 16 residues in the CDR3. CDR3 nucleotide sequence: TGTGCCATCAGTGGGACTGGGGGACGCTCCTACAATGAGCAGTTCTTC. It translates to CAISGTGGRSYNEQFF.

This rearrangement joins TRBV6-7 to TRBJ2-7; D is unclear. TRBV6-7 is known as an ORF, though its function is uncertain. CDR3 size: 14 residues. The germline V and J ends were trimmed by 6 bases and 5 bases, with 17 bases remaining between them. CDR3 DNA: TGTGCCAGCAGCGCCACCACCCTGAGACACGAGCAGTACTTC. Translating it yields CASSATTLRHEQYF.

On this clone: Other DNA sequences of this sample code for an identical CDR3. The chain is built from TRBV27 and TRBJ2-3; no firm D call. V shed 0 bases and J shed 1 base, with 5 bases lying between them. The CDR3 has 14 amino acids. CDR1 and CDR2 from the germline V gene are MNHEY and SMNVEV (reference sequence). The CDR3 DNA sequence: TGTGCCAGCAGTTTATCTGGCGGCACAGATACGCAGTATTTT. Protein: CASSLSGGTDTQYF.

As regards this clone: Other DNA sequences from this sample encode an identical CDR3 as well. The genes are TRBV9 and TRBJ1-3; 7 bases line up with TRBD1. CDR1 SGDLS and CDR2 YYNGEE come from the germline V gene. V lost 5 bases, J lost 2 bases, and 4 bases stayed unmatched. The CDR3 spans 14 residues. The CDR3 reads CASSGQVAGNTIYF. CDR3 nucleotides: TGTGCCAGCAGTGGACAGGTCGCTGGAAACACCATATATTTT. The full variable domain, with the rest looked up from reference TRBV9 and TRBJ1-3, is DSGVTQTPKHLITATGQRVTLRCSPRSGDLSVYWYQQSLDQGLQFLIQYYNGEERAKGNILERFSAQQFPDLHSELNLSSLELGDSALYFCASSGQVAGNTIYFGEGSWLTVV.

This clone was recorded once. V is TRBV6-1 and J is TRBJ1-4; D is undetermined. The CDR3 spans 14 residues. V lost 2 bases, J lost 7 bases, and 11 bases lay in between. CDR1 and CDR2 from the germline V gene are MNHNS and SASEGT. CDR3 residues: CASSEREAFEKLFF. CDR3 in DNA: TGTGCCAGCAGTGAACGGGAGGCTTTTGAAAAACTGTTTTTT.